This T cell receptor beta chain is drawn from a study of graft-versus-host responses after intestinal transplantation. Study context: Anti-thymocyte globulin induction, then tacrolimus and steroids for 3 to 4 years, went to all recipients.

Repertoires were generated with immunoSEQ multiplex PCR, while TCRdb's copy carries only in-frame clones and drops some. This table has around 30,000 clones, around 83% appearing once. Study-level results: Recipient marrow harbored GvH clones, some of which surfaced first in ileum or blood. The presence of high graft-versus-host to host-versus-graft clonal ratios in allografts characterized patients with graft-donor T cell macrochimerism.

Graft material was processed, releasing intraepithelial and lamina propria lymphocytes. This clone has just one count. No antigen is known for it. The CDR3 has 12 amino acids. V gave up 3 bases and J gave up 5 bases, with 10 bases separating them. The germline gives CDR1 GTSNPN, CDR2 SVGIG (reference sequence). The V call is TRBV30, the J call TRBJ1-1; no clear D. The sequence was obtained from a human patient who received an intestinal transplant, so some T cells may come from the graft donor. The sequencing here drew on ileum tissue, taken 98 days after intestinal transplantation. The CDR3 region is CAWSTGGTEAFF. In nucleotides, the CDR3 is TGTGCCTGGAGCACCGGAGGGACTGAAGCTTTCTTT. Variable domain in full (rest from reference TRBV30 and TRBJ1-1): SQTIHQWPATLVQPVGSPLSLECTVEGTSNPNLYWYRQAAGRGLQLLFYSVGIGQISSEVPQNLSASRPQDRQFILSSKKLLLSDSGFYLCAWSTGGTEAFFGQGTRLTVV.